These 18 T cell receptor beta chains were all obtained from the same sample, sequenced in a study of shared clonotypes between healthy human individuals. The table came from immunoSEQ multiplex PCR; TCRdb's copy has only in-frame clones and leaves some out. The profile shows approximately 2.1 million clones, 80% to 95% of them singletons. Sample: naive CD4+ T cells from PBMCs. Subset indicated: CD45RA+ positively selected. Receptors were obtained from a man between 18 and 35 years old in good health. Some clones in this sample may be carry-over from other donors' samples.

The chain has TRBV4-2 and TRBJ1-2; D may be TRBD1 (5 bases). This CDR3 is built from 16 residues. Trimming removed 1 base at V and 1 base at J, with 13 bases between. The germline V gene encodes CDR1 LGHNA and CDR2 YNFKEQ. CDR3 nucleotide sequence: TGTGCCAGCAGCCAAGGACTCAGGGAGGATAACTATGGCTACACCTTC. It specifies CASSQGLREDNYGYTF.

On this clone: Other DNA sequences of this sample code for an identical CDR3. The chain combines TRBV7-8 with TRBJ1-2, with a possible D match to TRBD1 (6 bases). The CDR3 covers 14 residues. The germline CDR1 and CDR2 sequences are SGHVS and FQNEAQ. V was clipped by 6 bases and J by 0 bases, with 11 bases between them. The CDR3 DNA reads as TGTGCCAGCAGTCTCCGGGACACTAACTATGGCTACACCTTC. Amino acids: CASSLRDTNYGYTF.

V usage is TRBV7-9 and J usage is TRBJ2-1; the match to TRBD2 covers 9 bases. The germline gives CDR1 SEHNR, CDR2 FQNEAQ (reference sequence). CDR3 length equals 16 residues. V shed 3 bases, J shed 4 bases, and the junction held 7 bases outside the gene matches. CDR3: CASSFLGGRVYNEQFF. The CDR3 coding sequence is TGTGCCAGCAGCTTCCTGGGCGGGAGGGTTTACAATGAGCAGTTCTTC.

This chain uses TRBV28 with TRBJ2-7, with D tentatively TRBD2 (5 bases). The CDR3 has 16 amino acids. Germline V CDR1 and CDR2: MDHEN, SYDVKM. V lost 4 bases and J lost 4, with 20 bases in between. DNA of the CDR3: TGTGCCAGCAGTTCCTCCCCTAGCAACCCCACGTACGAGCAGTACTTC. Its translation: CASSSSPSNPTYEQYF.

CDR3 protein: CASIRGDTESYGYTF. CDR3 bases: TGTGCCAGCATCCGGGGGGACACAGAATCCTATGGCTACACCTTC. The rearrangement links TRBV6-1 to TRBJ1-2; D possibly corresponds to TRBD1 (6 bases). This CDR3 region has 15 residues. Germline CDR1 reads MNHNS; CDR2 reads SASEGT. V shed 7 bases and J shed 4 bases, with 19 bases lying between them.

This clone occurred a few times. The V and J genes are TRBV4-1 and TRBJ1-4; D is undetermined. The V and J ends lost 2 bases and 8 bases respectively, with 9 bases between them. Germline V gene data show CDR1 as MGHRA and CDR2 as YSYEKL. There are 13 residues in the CDR3. The CDR3 DNA is TGCGCCAGCAGCCAATGGAGGAGGGAAAAACTGTTTTTT. Its protein is CASSQWRREKLFF.

J is TRBJ2-7 and V is TRBV5-1; no clear D. V gave up 3 bases and J gave up 3 bases, with 4 bases separating them. Germline values: CDR1 SGHRS, CDR2 YFSETQ. This CDR3 region has 11 residues. CDR3 residues: CASSSDYEQYF. CDR3 coding DNA: TGCGCCAGCAGCTCCGACTACGAGCAGTACTTC.

To note about this clone: At the DNA level, this CDR3 is encoded by other sequences in the same sample as well. This chain uses TRBV28 with TRBJ1-3; D gene unclear. The ends were cut back, 5 bases at V and 0 bases at J, with 5 bases in the middle. CDR1 and CDR2 from the germline V gene are MDHEN and SYDVKM. There are 13 residues in the CDR3. CDR3 sequence (DNA): TGTGCCAGCAGTCTCAGCTCTGGAAACACCATATATTTT. Translated, it gives CASSLSSGNTIYF.

This clone was observed once. The V and J genes are TRBV5-8 and TRBJ1-1; D is unresolved. V was cut by 2 bases and J by 0 bases, with 5 bases left in between. The CDR3 spans 13 residues. In germline, CDR1 is SGHTS, CDR2 YDEGEE. The CDR3 coding sequence is TGTGCCAGCAGCTTCCGGATGAACACTGAAGCTTTCTTT. It yields the protein CASSFRMNTEAFF.

The chain links TRBV15 to TRBJ2-7, with 8 positions matching TRBD1. After removal of 5 bases from V and 3 bases from J, the junction contained 12 bases not matched to a gene. The CDR3 loop spans 16 amino acids. Germline V lookup: CDR1 LNHNV, CDR2 YYDKDF (reference sequence). CDR3 region: CATSGAGTGAFYEQYF. CDR3 bases: TGTGCCACCAGCGGGGCCGGGACAGGAGCCTTCTACGAGCAGTACTTC.

This clone was seen once. The sample holds other DNA sequences that translate to the same CDR3. V is TRBV6-5 and J is TRBJ1-5; D is undetermined. Trimming removed 2 bases from V and 4 bases from J, with 6 bases in between. The germline V gene encodes CDR1 MNHEY and CDR2 SVGAGI. The CDR3 sequence is 13 residues long. The CDR3, as DNA: TGTGCCAGCAGTTACCGAGGGAATCAGCCCCAGCATTTT. Translating gives CASSYRGNQPQHF.

The DNA of the CDR3 is TGTGCCAGCTCAAAAGACAGGAACACTGAAGCTTTCTTT. Amino acid sequence: CASSKDRNTEAFF. The chain recombines TRBV18 with TRBJ1-1; TRBD1 is a possible D gene (5 bases). V was clipped by 5 bases and J by 1 base, with 8 bases between them. This CDR3 is built from 13 residues. Germline V lookup: CDR1 KGHSH, CDR2 LQKENI.

A note on this clone: Given a much more abundant clone one base away, this may be a read error. This specimen includes other DNA sequences encoding the same CDR3. The V gene is TRBV28, the J gene TRBJ1-5; 8 nucleotides match TRBD1. Germline V CDR1 and CDR2: MDHEN, SYDVKM. CDR3 length equals 14 residues. V dropped 6 bases and J dropped 2; count of bases not matched to a gene: 3. CDR3 nucleotide sequence: TGTGCCAGCAGCGCGACAGGGGGCAATCAGCCCCAGCATTTT. Its protein is CASSATGGNQPQHF.

The chain uses TRBV29-1 and TRBJ1-4; D is possibly TRBD1 (5 bases). CDR3 size: 12 residues. V gave up 7 bases and J gave up 6 bases, with 12 bases separating them. Looked up from germline, CDR1 is SQVTM and CDR2 is ANQGSEA. CDR3 in amino acids: CSGHGHDEKLFF. In DNA form, the CDR3 reads TGCAGCGGACACGGACATGATGAAAAACTGTTTTTT.

The rearrangement links TRBV5-4 to TRBJ2-6, with D possibly called TRBD1 or TRBD2 (5 bases each). Trimming stripped 5 bases from V and 0 bases from J, with 15 bases between. There are 17 residues in the CDR3. Germline CDR1 reads SGHNT; CDR2 reads YYREEE (reference sequence). Here the CDR3 reads CASRPFGASSGANVLTF. DNA for the CDR3: TGTGCCAGCAGGCCTTTCGGGGCCTCCTCTGGGGCCAACGTCCTGACTTTC.

The V call is TRBV5-5, the J call TRBJ1-5; 9 positions match TRBD1. The CDR3 runs to 16 residues. The germline V gene encodes CDR1 SGHKS and CDR2 YYEKEE (reference sequence). J lost 8 bases, V lost 4 bases, and 13 bases had no gene match. In DNA form, the CDR3 reads TGTGCCAGCAGCAAGGACGCGGGACAGGGATGGGAGCCCCAGCATTTT. Protein sequence: CASSKDAGQGWEPQHF.

This chain links TRBV5-1 with TRBJ2-1; TRBD2 might be the D (6 bases). Trimming took 2 bases from V and 6 from J, leaving 15 bases between them. This CDR3 is built from 15 residues. Germline CDR1 SGHRS, CDR2 YFSETQ. Here the CDR3 DNA reads TGCGCCAGCAGCTTCCCCGGGAGTAGGTTCAATGAGCAGTTCTTC. Translating it yields CASSFPGSRFNEQFF.

The chain's CDR3 is CASSLRTGDNYGYTF. CDR3 nucleotide sequence: TGCGCCAGCAGCTTGAGGACAGGGGATAACTATGGCTACACCTTC. The rearrangement joins TRBV5-1 to TRBJ1-2; 9 positions match TRBD1. There are 15 residues in the CDR3. V was clipped by 1 base and J by 1 base; unmatched bases: 2. CDR1 and CDR2 (germline): SGHRS, YFSETQ. Variable domain in full (rest from reference TRBV5-1 and TRBJ1-2): KAGVTQTPRYLIKTRGQQVTLSCSPISGHRSVSWYQQTPGQGLQFLFEYFSETQRNKGNFPGRFSGRQFSNSRSEMNVSTLELGDSALYLCASSLRTGDNYGYTFGSGTRLTVV.